This T cell receptor (beta chain) was recovered during a study of T-cell reconstitution after alpha-beta-depleted transplantation in children. Study-wide findings and caveats: Newly produced T cells mostly accounted for T-cell counts and diversity one year post-transplant. Reportedly, only several hundred clones from non-depleted graft cells drove alpha-beta T-cell counts at about two months.

At least ten counts were recorded for this clonotype. Its target is unknown. The germline V gene has CDR1 MGHRA and CDR2 YSYEKL. With 3 bases clipped from V and 3 bases from J, the junction kept 10 bases outside the gene matches. This CDR3 is built from 16 residues. Preparation of the TCRbeta library involved a method that used unique molecular identifiers. One entry per CDR3 protein results from TCRdb running MiXCR on the PCR reads. The sample includes 700,000 to 950,000 distinct CDR3 sequences, about 15% of them seen just once. The chain couples TRBV4-1 to TRBJ2-7, with 8 bases aligning to TRBD2. This TCR was sampled from a male patient under 18 who had a stem cell transplant for acute lymphoblastic leukemia, so the T cells may come from the graft donor. Specimen: PBMCs, mostly from graft donor cells, collected 360 days after TCRalphabeta/CD19-depleted stem cell transplant. The CDR3 is CASSHELSGSYYEQYF. In DNA, the CDR3 is TGCGCCAGCAGCCATGAATTAAGCGGGAGCTACTACGAGCAGTACTTC.